These 18 T cell receptor beta chains came from one sample sequenced in a study of molecular identifiers for immune sequencing clone quantification listed by TCRdb under 2018. The library was obtained by PCR. Sequencing instrument: Illumina HiSeq 4000. TCRdb redid the processing of the public reads, applying fastp at Q25 and MiXCR, and retained in-frame beta chains. Each record represents a unique CDR3 protein, reported with the most common genes and DNA among its rows. The sample data list about 320,000 distinct CDR3 sequences, and around a fifth of these were observed just once. Roughly 0.8% of the sample goes to the ten largest clones. Sequencing used naive CD8+ T cells from blood, with Jurkat cell RNA spiked in. The intended sense of this specimen's cell subset or site label: FACS-sorted CD8+CD4-CCR7+CD45RA+ naive T cells. These receptor sequences come from a human donor in good health. Some libraries in this study had Jurkat cell RNA spiked in.

This clonotype has at least ten counts. This sequence joins TRBV11-2 and TRBJ2-3, with D perhaps TRBD1 or TRBD2 (5 bases each). The V end lost 1 base, the J end lost 0 bases, and 14 bases lay between the germline ends. The CDR3 consists of 17 residues. Germline CDR1 is SGHAT and CDR2 is FQNNGV. The CDR3 nucleotides read TGTGCCAGCAGCTTAGGGTCGGGGACGAAAAGCACAGATACGCAGTATTTT. Residues: CASSLGSGTKSTDTQYF.

This clonotype was counted at least ten times. The chain joins TRBV29-1 to TRBJ2-7; 8 positions match TRBD1. CDR1 and CDR2 (germline): SQVTM, ANQGSEA. The ends lost 4 bases at V and 5 bases at J; junction bases unmatched: 7. CDR3 length: 13 residues. The chain's CDR3 is CSVVGQGAHEQYF. In DNA, the CDR3 is TGCAGCGTTGTAGGGCAGGGGGCCCACGAGCAGTACTTC.

This clonotype was recorded a few times. The chain combines TRBV12-3 or TRBV12-4 with TRBJ2-1; 7 bases align to TRBD2. The CDR3 runs 14 residues. Trimming removed 3 bases from V and 8 bases from J; junction bases left unmatched: 7. The chain's CDR3 is CASSFWEGQDEQFF. The CDR3 DNA reads TGTGCCAGCAGTTTTTGGGAGGGGCAAGATGAGCAGTTCTTC.

This clonotype was observed at least ten times. The chain links TRBV15 to TRBJ1-1; 7 bases align to TRBD1. Germline V gives CDR1 LNHNV, CDR2 YYDKDF (reference sequence). V shed 5 bases and J 0 bases; nucleotides not matched to a gene: 3. The CDR3 contains 14 residues. CDR3 in amino acids: CATSLTGLNTEAFF. Here the CDR3 DNA reads TGTGCCACCAGCTTGACAGGGCTGAACACTGAAGCTTTCTTT.

At least ten counts were recorded for this clonotype. This chain joins TRBV6-2 or TRBV6-3 and TRBJ2-5, with unresolved D. The CDR3 totals 15 residues. V gave up 2 bases and J gave up 0 bases, with 10 bases separating them. Germline CDR1 MNHEY, CDR2 SVGEGT. CDR3 in DNA: TGTGCCAGCAGTTACACATCGACGTACCAAGAGACCCAGTACTTC. It specifies CASSYTSTYQETQYF.

As for this clonotype: Being one base from a much bigger clone, this may be a read error. This chain joins TRBV6-5 and TRBJ2-7; a weak D match, TRBD2 (6 bases). The CDR3 runs to 15 residues. Germline V CDR1 and CDR2: MNHEY, SVGAGI. The CDR3 nucleotides read TGTGCCAGCAGTTTGTCGGGACTGAGCTCCTACGAGCAGTCCTTC. The encoded protein is CASSLSGLSSYEQSF.

This clonotype occurred many times. The rearrangement uses TRBV28 and TRBJ1-2; 9 nucleotides align to TRBD1. Trimming at V came to 6 bases and at J to 2 bases, leaving 10 bases not matched to a gene. CDR3 length equals 16 residues. The germline V gene has CDR1 MDHEN and CDR2 SYDVKM. The CDR3 sequence is CASRLTRGQGNYGYTF. In DNA form, the CDR3 reads TGTGCCAGCAGACTGACGAGGGGACAGGGAAACTATGGCTACACCTTC.

In the case of this clonotype: Possible read error: a much larger clone is one base away. This chain connects TRBV7-9 to TRBJ2-7; 7 bases line up with TRBD2. The CDR3 loop spans 13 amino acids. The germline V gene has CDR1 SEHNR and CDR2 FQNEAQ (reference sequence). The CDR3 DNA follows: TGTGCCAGCAGCCCGCGGGAGTTCTACAAGCAGTACTTC. Translated, it gives CASSPREFYKQYF.

Worth noting for this clonotype: This may be a read error: a much more frequent sequence differs by one nucleotide. The rearrangement links TRBV6-2 or TRBV6-3 to TRBJ1-5; 9 bases match TRBD1. Trimming at V came to 5 bases and at J to 0 bases, leaving 8 bases not matched to a gene. This CDR3 is built from 17 residues. Germline lookup yields CDR1 MNHEY and CDR2 SVGEGT. The CDR3 sequence is CASSGGQGYISNQPQHF. The DNA of the CDR3 is TGTGCCAGCAGTGGGGGACAGGGATATATTAGCAATCAGCCCCAGCATTTT.

This clonotype has a count of ten or more. J is TRBJ2-7 and V is TRBV20-1; 12 bases are shared with TRBD1. The germline CDR1 and CDR2 sequences are DFQATT and SNEGSKA (reference sequence). CDR3 length: 15 residues. V trimming: 4 bases; J trimming: 4 bases; junction bases outside the gene matches: 8. The CDR3 loop reads CSATGTGGPGYEQYF. The CDR3 DNA sequence: TGCAGTGCTACCGGGACAGGGGGCCCCGGTTACGAGCAGTACTTC.

This clonotype appeared many times. This chain links TRBV12-5 with TRBJ2-3; D not resolved. V lost 9 bases, J lost 1 base, and 11 bases lay in between. This CDR3 spans 13 amino acids. Germline V lookup: CDR1 LGHNT, CDR2 FRNRAP. The CDR3 DNA reads as TGTGCTAGCGCCCGCGGCCGCACAGATACGCAGTATTTT. Its protein product is CASARGRTDTQYF.

This clonotype was seen many times. V usage is TRBV7-9 and J usage is TRBJ1-1; D is unresolved. The CDR3 totals 11 residues. CDR1 SEHNR and CDR2 FQNEAQ come from the germline V gene (reference sequence). V was pared by 5 bases and J by 3 bases, with 4 bases between. The CDR3 spells CASSGHTEAFF. As DNA, the CDR3 is TGTGCCAGCAGCGGGCACACTGAAGCTTTCTTT.

The chain couples TRBV7-6 to TRBJ2-1; 12 nucleotides match TRBD1. Germline loops: CDR1 SGHVS, CDR2 FNYEAQ. The length of the CDR3 is 15 residues. Trimming removed 3 bases from V and 8 bases from J; junction bases left unmatched: 5. DNA for the CDR3: TGTGCCAGCAGCTTGGGGACAGGGGGCATGGATGAGCAGTTCTTC. Translated, it gives CASSLGTGGMDEQFF. Filled out from reference TRBV7-6 and TRBJ2-1, the complete variable domain reads GAGVSQSPRYKVTKRGQDVALRCDPISGHVSLYWYRQALGQGPEFLTYFNYEAQQDKSGLPNDRFSAERPEGSISTLTIQRTEQRDSAMYRCASSLGTGGMDEQFFGPGTRLTVL.

This clonotype has a handful of counts. The chain combines TRBV10-3 with TRBJ1-5; D remains ambiguous. The CDR3 covers 12 residues. V was shortened by 2 bases and J by 4 bases, with 3 bases between the two germline ends. Germline-derived CDR1 and CDR2 are ENHRY and SYGVKD. CDR3 nucleotides: TGTGCCATCAGTGAGGAAAATCAGCCCCAGCATTTT. Translated, it gives CAISEENQPQHF.

About this clonotype: Being one base from a much bigger clone, this may be a read error. The chain links TRBV14 to TRBJ1-1; D gene unclear. The CDR3 has 15 residues. Germline CDR1 is SGHDN and CDR2 is FVKESK. V lost 2 bases, J lost 0 bases, and 10 bases lay in between. The DNA of the CDR3 is TGTGCCAGCAGCCAAATCCCAGATGTGAACACTGAAGCTTTCTTT. Protein sequence: CASSQIPDVNTEAFF.

On this clonotype: A much larger clone lies a single base off, so this may be a read error. The chain couples TRBV6-6 to TRBJ2-1; D unresolved. CDR1 is MNHNY, CDR2 SVGAGI, per germline (reference sequence). This CDR3 is 14 amino acids long. V lost 8 bases to trimming and J lost 7 bases, with 18 bases between them. The CDR3 loop reads CASSSGIGENEQFF. CDR3 bases: TGTGCCAGCTCATCGGGTATTGGGGAAAATGAGCAGTTCTTC.

There are many counts of this clonotype. The chain employs TRBV6-5 and TRBJ1-1; maybe TRBD1 (6 bases). This CDR3 is built from 13 residues. The V gene's germline CDR1 is MNHEY and CDR2 SVGAGI. The V end was cut by 4 bases, the J end by 7 bases, with 13 bases between. CDR3 DNA sequence: TGTGCCAGCAGTTGGGGGGGCGATTTTGAAGCTTTCTTT. Amino acid sequence: CASSWGGDFEAFF.

The chain links TRBV6-2 or TRBV6-3 to TRBJ1-5, with D uncertain. V was clipped by 4 bases and J by 7 bases, with 14 bases between them. Germline V gives CDR1 MNHEY, CDR2 SVGEGT. The CDR3 totals 14 residues. CDR3 nucleotides: TGTGCCAGCAGTTTACCGGGTTTGGGCCAGCCCCAGCATTTT. Translated, it gives CASSLPGLGQPQHF.